This T cell receptor beta chain appears in the sequencing data of a study of T-cell memory formation after mild COVID-19. The study, taken as a whole, reports: Most CD4+ clones that shrank were in CM and EM, while CD8+ ones turned up in EMRA.

Losses at the gene ends were 9 bases for V and 7 bases for J; bases not matched to a gene: 6. The CDR3 consists of 12 residues. Germline V gives CDR1 MNHEY, CDR2 SVGEGT. TCRalpha and TCRbeta libraries used 5'RACE with constant-segment primers and UMIs. MiXCR was run by TCRdb on the 5' RACE reads, yielding one entry per CDR3 protein. This sample has 380,000 or so distinct CDR3 sequences, with 14% found just once. Of note for this clonotype: Its antigen remains unknown.

The chain recombines TRBV6-2 or TRBV6-3 with TRBJ1-2, with 9 positions matching TRBD1. The receptor's source is a man aged 18 to 29 who had mild COVID-19 (a few samples of this study predate the infection). Cell type and time point are not known. Sample: PBMCs or a T cell subset sorted from them (not recorded which). This CDR3 is CASRDRDRGYTF. CDR3 bases: TGTGCCAGTCGGGACAGGGACCGTGGCTACACCTTC.